Following are 27 T cell receptor beta chains from one sample sequenced in a study of cytomegalovirus exposure and HLA in healthy donors. The PCR used 60 Vbeta and 13 Jbeta primers. TCRdb's table, derived via immunoSEQ multiplex PCR, lists solely in-frame clones and lacks some. The table records about 170,000 clones, roughly 85% of them present only once. The material sequenced was PBMCs. These receptors originate from a man aged 30 to 39 in good health and CMV-seropositive.

In this sample, this clone turned up a few times. The chain couples TRBV5-6 to TRBJ1-1, with 8 bases aligning to TRBD1. Germline CDR1 and CDR2: SGHDT and YYEEEE. The CDR3 length is 14 residues. V dropped 4 bases and J dropped 4; count of bases not matched to a gene: 6. The CDR3 nucleotides read TGTGCCAGCAGCCTGACAGGGGTCGGCACTGAAGCTTTCTTT. This codes for CASSLTGVGTEAFF.

V is TRBV4-3 and J is TRBJ1-2, with 7 bases matching TRBD1. This CDR3 is built from 15 residues. Trimming cost V 4 bases and J 4 bases; bases outside gene matches: 9. Per germline, CDR1 LGHNA and CDR2 YSLEER. In nucleotides, the CDR3 is TGCGCCAGCAGCCCCGGGGACAGCCAGCCCTATGGCTACACCTTC. Translation: CASSPGDSQPYGYTF.

CDR3 sequence: CASSRGVSLRRTDTQYF. The DNA of the CDR3 is TGTGCCAGCTCACGGGGGGTTTCCCTGAGACGCACAGATACGCAGTATTTT. This chain links TRBV18 with TRBJ2-3; the D gene is possibly TRBD2 (6 bases). V gave up 4 bases and J gave up 1 base, with 18 bases separating them. The CDR3 covers 17 residues. In germline, CDR1 is KGHSH, CDR2 LQKENI. Full variable domain (missing parts from reference TRBV18 and TRBJ2-3): NAGVMQNPRHLVRRRGQEARLRCSPMKGHSHVYWYRQLPEEGLKFMVYLQKENIIDESGMPKERFSAEFPKEGPSILRIQQVVRGDSAAYFCASSRGVSLRRTDTQYFGPGTRLTVL.

This chain joins TRBV13 and TRBJ2-5; 9 bases match TRBD2. V lost 3 bases, J lost 4 bases, and 12 bases stayed unmatched. The germline V gene encodes CDR1 PRHDT and CDR2 FYEKMQ (reference sequence). The CDR3 runs to 17 residues. The CDR3 sequence is CASSLSLRSGRIETQYF. The CDR3, as DNA: TGTGCCAGCAGCTTGAGCCTCCGCAGCGGGAGGATAGAGACCCAGTACTTC.

The J gene is TRBJ2-2, the V gene TRBV7-9, with D uncertain. V was cut by 4 bases and J by 0 bases, with 21 bases left in between. CDR1 and CDR2 (germline): SEHNR, FQNEAQ (reference sequence). There are 19 residues in the CDR3. The CDR3 DNA is TGTGCCAGCAGCTCCCCATGGGCCAGTCAACCTCCGAACACCGGGGAGCTGTTTTTT. It yields the protein CASSSPWASQPPNTGELFF.

The CDR3 loop is CASSTNQGSGELFF. CDR3 DNA: TGTGCCAGCAGCACGAACCAGGGGTCCGGGGAGCTGTTTTTT. The J gene is TRBJ2-2, the V gene TRBV5-4, with D perhaps matching TRBD1 (6 bases). The germline V and J ends were trimmed by 4 bases and 6 bases, with 13 bases remaining between them. This CDR3 spans 14 amino acids. Germline values: CDR1 SGHNT, CDR2 YYREEE (reference sequence).

This chain joins TRBV30 and TRBJ2-7; D perhaps matches TRBD2 (5 bases). Trimming shortened V by 4 bases and J by 5 bases, and 9 bases separated the two germline ends. The V gene's germline CDR1 is GTSNPN and CDR2 SVGIG (reference sequence). The CDR3 has 11 residues. The CDR3 sequence is CAWKRENEQYF. CDR3 DNA sequence: TGTGCCTGGAAGAGGGAAAACGAGCAGTACTTC.

This chain joins TRBV25-1 and TRBJ2-3, with 7 nucleotides matching TRBD2. The CDR3 spans 15 residues. The J segment lost 1 base and the V segment lost 4 bases, leaving 5 bases of the junction unmatched. Looked up from germline, CDR1 is MGHDK and CDR2 is SYGVNS. CDR3: CASSGGGSRTDTQYF. CDR3 nucleotide sequence: TGTGCCAGCAGTGGGGGCGGGAGCCGCACAGATACGCAGTATTTT.

The J gene is TRBJ2-2, the V gene TRBV7-9; D uncertain. The length of the CDR3 is 10 residues. From germline, CDR1 is SEHNR and CDR2 FQNEAQ (reference sequence). CDR3 protein: CSFDSGELFF. The CDR3 DNA is TGTTCCTTCGATAGCGGGGAGCTGTTTTTT.

Regarding this clone: Germline is not matched at one junction end, which may reflect a read error. V usage is TRBV7-9 and J usage is TRBJ1-1; D is unresolved. The CDR3 is 14 residues long. CDR1 and CDR2 from the germline V gene are SEHNR and FQNEAQ (reference sequence). Written as DNA, the CDR3 is TGCGCCAGCAGCCAAGAGCTCGTAAACACTGAAGCTTTCTTT. Its translation is CASSQELVNTEAFF.

The chain links TRBV18 to TRBJ2-7; 10 bases line up with TRBD2. Germline assignment: CDR1 KGHSH and CDR2 LQKENI. Trimming took 2 bases from V and 7 from J; bases not matched to a gene: 11. The CDR3 extends over 16 amino acids. The CDR3 coding sequence is TGTGCCAGCTCACCATTTTCAGCGGGAGGGAGAGGGGAGCAGTACGTC. It is translated as CASSPFSAGGRGEQYV.

The chain carries TRBV27 and TRBJ1-5; 9 bases are shared with TRBD1. The J segment lost 9 bases and the V segment lost 6 bases, leaving 15 bases of the junction unmatched. The CDR3 is made up of 16 amino acids. CDR1 MNHEY and CDR2 SMNVEV come from the germline V gene (reference sequence). The CDR3 region is CASSNIGRQGVLPQHF. The CDR3 DNA follows: TGTGCCAGCAGCAACATAGGTCGACAGGGGGTCTTGCCCCAGCATTTT.

This chain links TRBV6-5 with TRBJ1-4; D unclear. V dropped 5 bases and J dropped 8 bases, with 3 bases sitting between them. Germline CDR1 and CDR2: MNHEY and SVGAGI. This CDR3 contains 10 residues. The CDR3: CASSLEKLFF. In DNA, the CDR3 is TGTGCCAGCAGTCTGGAAAAACTGTTTTTT.

V is TRBV11-3 and J is TRBJ1-2; D may be TRBD1 (6 bases). This CDR3 is 14 amino acids long. CDR1 is SGHNT, CDR2 YENEEA, per germline. V was cut by 5 bases and J by 4 bases, with 14 bases left in between. In DNA, the CDR3 is TGTGCCAGCAGCACCACCGGGACACCCTATGGCTACACCTTC. It specifies CASSTTGTPYGYTF.

The V gene is TRBV18, the J gene TRBJ2-1, with 9 bases aligning to TRBD2. Per the germline V gene, CDR1 is KGHSH and CDR2 is LQKENI. CDR3 length equals 15 residues. V was clipped by 2 bases and J by 8 bases; unmatched bases: 7. The CDR3 sequence: CASSPGAGGPDEQFF. CDR3 sequence (DNA): TGTGCCAGCTCACCAGGGGCGGGAGGGCCCGATGAGCAGTTCTTC.

This sequence joins TRBV2 and TRBJ1-5, with D unclear. V gave up 2 bases and J gave up 9 bases, with 11 bases separating them. This CDR3 region has 13 residues. Germline V gene lookup returns CDR1 SNHLY and CDR2 FYNNEI. The CDR3, as DNA: TGTGCCAGCAGTGAATACGAGGAAGCGCCCCAGCATTTT. Protein product: CASSEYEEAPQHF.

The chain links TRBV2 to TRBJ1-1; perhaps TRBD1 as D (5 bases). The CDR3 runs 10 residues. Trimming took off 8 bases at V and 4 bases at J, with 5 bases between the two ends. CDR1 is SNHLY, CDR2 FYNNEI, per germline. In DNA, the CDR3 is TGTGCCAGCCAGGGCACTGAAGCTTTCTTT. Protein sequence: CASQGTEAFF.

The chain recombines TRBV11-2 with TRBJ2-1, with D possibly being TRBD2 (6 bases). Germline CDR1 SGHAT, CDR2 FQNNGV. The CDR3 runs to 13 residues. The V end was cut by 2 bases, the J end by 13 bases, with 15 bases between. The CDR3 reads CASSLLGLASQFF. In nucleotides, the CDR3 is TGTGCCAGCAGCTTATTAGGGCTAGCGTCTCAGTTCTTC.

The rearrangement joins TRBV29-1 to TRBJ2-5, with D maybe TRBD1 (5 bases). Germline lookup yields CDR1 SQVTM and CDR2 ANQGSEA. Trimming took off 0 bases at V and 4 bases at J, with 15 bases between the two ends. The CDR3 sequence is 15 residues long. The CDR3 is CSVEDPLARGETQYF. DNA of the CDR3: TGCAGCGTTGAAGATCCCCTGGCTAGGGGAGAGACCCAGTACTTC.

The chain couples TRBV27 to TRBJ1-2; D gene ambiguous. CDR1 is MNHEY, CDR2 SMNVEV, per germline (reference sequence). The CDR3 sequence is 11 residues long. V dropped 9 bases and J dropped 8 bases, with 13 bases sitting between them. For the CDR3, the DNA is TGTGCCAGTTTTTCAAGGGAGGGCTACACCTTC. This sequence encodes CASFSREGYTF.

J is TRBJ2-7 and V is TRBV7-9, with 9 bases matching TRBD1. The CDR3 runs to 16 residues. Per germline, CDR1 SEHNR and CDR2 FQNEAQ (reference sequence). V shed 0 bases, J shed 2 bases, and the junction held 5 bases outside the gene matches. This CDR3 is CASSLAGGTGTYEQYF. The CDR3 nucleotides read TGTGCCAGCAGCTTAGCGGGGGGGACAGGGACCTACGAGCAGTACTTC.

The V gene is TRBV5-1, the J gene TRBJ2-5, with D perhaps matching TRBD2 (5 bases). Germline V gene data show CDR1 as SGHRS and CDR2 as YFSETQ. This CDR3 contains 15 residues. V was cut by 0 bases and J by 5 bases, with 14 bases left in between. The CDR3 here is CASSLGFTGGETQYF. Here the CDR3 DNA reads TGCGCCAGCAGCTTGGGGTTCACGGGCGGGGAGACCCAGTACTTC.

The chain is built from TRBV4-2 and TRBJ2-3; possibly TRBD1 for D (6 bases). The V end lost 1 base, the J end lost 3 bases, and 8 bases lay between the germline ends. The length of the CDR3 is 14 residues. Germline V gene sequence: CDR1 LGHNA, CDR2 YNFKEQ. DNA of the CDR3: TGTGCCAGCAGCCAAGTCGACAGGACAGATACGCAGTATTTT. Translating it yields CASSQVDRTDTQYF.

This clone appeared a single time. V is TRBV10-3 and J is TRBJ1-2; D possibly corresponds to TRBD1 (6 bases). V gave up 3 bases and J gave up 4 bases, with 12 bases separating them. CDR3 length equals 14 residues. The V gene's germline CDR1 is ENHRY and CDR2 SYGVKD. This chain's CDR3 is CAISEGGDSYGYTF. The CDR3 DNA reads as TGTGCCATCAGTGAAGGGGGGGACTCCTATGGCTACACCTTC.

This clone was recorded once. This rearrangement joins TRBV9 to TRBJ2-1; 8 bases are shared with TRBD2. The CDR3 runs to 16 residues. The V gene end was trimmed by 4 bases and the J gene end by 3 bases; junction bases not matched to a gene: 9. Per the germline V gene, CDR1 is SGDLS and CDR2 is YYNGEE. CDR3 nucleotide sequence: TGTGCCAGCAGCCCCCGGGCGGGAGGTAGCTACAATGAGCAGTTCTTC. Its translation is CASSPRAGGSYNEQFF.

The gene calls are TRBV18 and TRBJ2-3, with 9 bases matching TRBD2. After removal of 0 bases from V and 4 bases from J, the junction contained 8 bases not matched to a gene. The CDR3 consists of 17 residues. Germline lookup yields CDR1 KGHSH and CDR2 LQKENI. The CDR3 sequence is CASSPPGNLAGSDTQYF. CDR3 nucleotides: TGTGCCAGCTCACCACCGGGGAACCTAGCGGGGTCAGATACGCAGTATTTT.

The gene calls are TRBV5-1 and TRBJ2-2, with 9 positions matching TRBD1. The germline V gene encodes CDR1 SGHRS and CDR2 YFSETQ. The CDR3 runs to 16 residues. The V segment lost 1 base and the J segment 6 bases; nucleotides outside the gene matches: 7. The chain's CDR3 is CASSLNRDRVPGELFF. The CDR3 DNA follows: TGCGCCAGCAGCTTGAACCGGGACAGGGTGCCCGGGGAGCTGTTTTTT.